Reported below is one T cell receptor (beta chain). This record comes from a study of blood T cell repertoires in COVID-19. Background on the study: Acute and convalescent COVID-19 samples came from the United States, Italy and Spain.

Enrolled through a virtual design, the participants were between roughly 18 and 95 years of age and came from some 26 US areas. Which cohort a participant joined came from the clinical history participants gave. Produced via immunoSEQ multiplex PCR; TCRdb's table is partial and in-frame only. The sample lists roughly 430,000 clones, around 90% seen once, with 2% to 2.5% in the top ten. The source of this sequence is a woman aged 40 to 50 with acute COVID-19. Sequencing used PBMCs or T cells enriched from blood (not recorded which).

The CDR3 bases are TGCGCCAGCAGCTTGGATATGTGGCCAGATACGCAGTATTTT. Residues: CASSLDMWPDTQYF. The V and J genes are TRBV5-1 and TRBJ2-3; D unclear. Looked up from germline, CDR1 is SGHRS and CDR2 is YFSETQ. Deletions cut 0 bases from V and 4 bases from J, with 9 bases between. This CDR3 is built from 14 residues.